This T cell receptor (beta chain) was identified in a study of T cells expressing NK-cell markers. Study findings and constraints: HCMV specificity of expanded NKG2C+ T cell clones remained unclear.

Each CDR3 protein gets one entry in TCRdb, which reprocessed the 5' RACE reads and gives no DNA. The sample table sets out under 500,000 distinct CDR3 sequences. As for this clonotype: Its antigen is undetermined.

Per germline, CDR1 LGHNA and CDR2 YSLEER. This CDR3 contains 13 residues. Input material: blood T cells: a sorted CD56 or NKG2C T cell subset, CD4+ or CD8+ T cells, or bulk PBMC T cells (not recorded which). The TCR comes from a woman aged 18-69 years in good health. This chain links TRBV4-3 with TRBJ1-5. CDR3 amino acids: CASSLTADQPQHF.